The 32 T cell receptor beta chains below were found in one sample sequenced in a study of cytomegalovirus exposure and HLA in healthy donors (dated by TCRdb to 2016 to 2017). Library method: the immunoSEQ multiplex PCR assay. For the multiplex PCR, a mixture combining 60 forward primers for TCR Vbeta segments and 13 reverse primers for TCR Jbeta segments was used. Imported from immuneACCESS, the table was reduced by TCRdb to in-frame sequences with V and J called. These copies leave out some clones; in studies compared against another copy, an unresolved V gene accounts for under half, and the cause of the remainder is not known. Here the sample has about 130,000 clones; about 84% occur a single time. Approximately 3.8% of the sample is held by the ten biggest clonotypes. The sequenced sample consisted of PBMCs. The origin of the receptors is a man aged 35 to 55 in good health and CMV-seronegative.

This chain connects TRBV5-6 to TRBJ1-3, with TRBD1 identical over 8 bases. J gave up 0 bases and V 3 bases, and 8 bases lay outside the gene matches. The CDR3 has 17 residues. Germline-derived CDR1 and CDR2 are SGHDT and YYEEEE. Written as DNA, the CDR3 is TGTGCCAGCAGCTCAGCAAGGACAGGGAACTCTGGAAACACCATATATTTT. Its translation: CASSSARTGNSGNTIYF.

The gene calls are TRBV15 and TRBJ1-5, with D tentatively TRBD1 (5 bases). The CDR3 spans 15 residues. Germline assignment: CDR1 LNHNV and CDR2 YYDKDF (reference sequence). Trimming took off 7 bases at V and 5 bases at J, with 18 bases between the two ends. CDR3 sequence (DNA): TGTGCCACCACGGCGAGGAGGGTGGGGGATCAGCCCCAGCATTTT. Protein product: CATTARRVGDQPQHF.

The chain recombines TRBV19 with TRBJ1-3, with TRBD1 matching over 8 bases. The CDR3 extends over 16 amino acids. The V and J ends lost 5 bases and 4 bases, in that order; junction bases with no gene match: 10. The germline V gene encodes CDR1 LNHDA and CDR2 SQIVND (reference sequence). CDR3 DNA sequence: TGTGCCAGTAGTGTTCAAGACAGGGGTGGCGGAAACACCATATATTTT. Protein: CASSVQDRGGGNTIYF.

The DNA for the CDR3 is TGCGCCAGCAGCCTCTTCAGGGGGGTGGTTACACCCCTCCACTTT. Protein: CASSLFRGVVTPLHF. The chain joins TRBV4-3 to TRBJ1-6, with 7 positions matching TRBD1. The germline V gene encodes CDR1 LGHNA and CDR2 YSLEER. After removal of 4 bases from V and 11 bases from J, the junction contained 11 bases not matched to a gene. This CDR3 is 15 amino acids long.

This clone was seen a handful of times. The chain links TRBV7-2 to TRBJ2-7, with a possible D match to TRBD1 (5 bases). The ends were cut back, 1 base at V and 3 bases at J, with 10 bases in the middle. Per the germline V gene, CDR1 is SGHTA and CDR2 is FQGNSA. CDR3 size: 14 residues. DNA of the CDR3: TGTGCCAGCAGCTTAGTGTGGACAAGCTACGAGCAGTACTTC. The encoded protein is CASSLVWTSYEQYF.

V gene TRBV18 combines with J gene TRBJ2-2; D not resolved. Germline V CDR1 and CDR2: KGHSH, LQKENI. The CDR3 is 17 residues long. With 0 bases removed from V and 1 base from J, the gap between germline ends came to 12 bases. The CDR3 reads CASSPPFRPGNTGELFF. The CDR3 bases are TGTGCCAGCTCACCACCTTTCAGGCCCGGGAACACCGGGGAGCTGTTTTTT.

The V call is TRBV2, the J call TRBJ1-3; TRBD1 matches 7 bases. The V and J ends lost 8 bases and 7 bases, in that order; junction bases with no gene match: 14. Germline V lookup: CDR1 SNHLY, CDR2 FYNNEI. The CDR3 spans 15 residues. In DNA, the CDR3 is TGTGCCAGCGGCCGGGACAGCAACGCTGTCAACACCATATATTTT. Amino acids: CASGRDSNAVNTIYF.

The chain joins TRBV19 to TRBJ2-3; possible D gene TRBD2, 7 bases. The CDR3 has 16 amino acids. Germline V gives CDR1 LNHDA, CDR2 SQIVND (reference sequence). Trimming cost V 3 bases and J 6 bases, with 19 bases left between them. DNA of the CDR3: TGTGCCAGTAGTATCGATGGGGTTGGGGGGGCGGATACGCAGTATTTT. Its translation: CASSIDGVGGADTQYF.

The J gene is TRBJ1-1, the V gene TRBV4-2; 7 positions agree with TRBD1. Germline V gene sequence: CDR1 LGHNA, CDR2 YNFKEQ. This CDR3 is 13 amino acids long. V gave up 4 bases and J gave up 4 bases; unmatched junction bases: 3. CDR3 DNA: TGTGCCAGCAGCCGATCAGGGGGCACTGAAGCTTTCTTT. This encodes CASSRSGGTEAFF.

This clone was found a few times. CDR3 DNA sequence: TGTGCCAGCAGTTTCCAGAGGAGGGATGGTGAAAAACTGTTTTTT. Translation: CASSFQRRDGEKLFF. This rearrangement joins TRBV6-5 to TRBJ1-4, with unresolved D. The CDR3 length is 15 residues. Germline values: CDR1 MNHEY, CDR2 SVGAGI. V gave up 4 bases and J gave up 7 bases, with 16 bases separating them.

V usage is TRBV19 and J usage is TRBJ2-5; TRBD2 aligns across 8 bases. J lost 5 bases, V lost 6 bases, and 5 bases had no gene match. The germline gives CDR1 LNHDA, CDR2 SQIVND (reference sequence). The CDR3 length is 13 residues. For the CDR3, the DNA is TGTGCCAGTAGCGGGGGGGCATATGAGACCCAGTACTTC. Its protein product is CASSGGAYETQYF.

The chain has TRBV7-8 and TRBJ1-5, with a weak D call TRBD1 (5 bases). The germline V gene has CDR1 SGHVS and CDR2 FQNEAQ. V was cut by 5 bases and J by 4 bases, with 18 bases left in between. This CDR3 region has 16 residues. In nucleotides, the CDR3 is TGTGCCAGCAGCCCCCTGGCCAGGGAGGAGAATCAGCCCCAGCATTTT. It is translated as CASSPLAREENQPQHF.

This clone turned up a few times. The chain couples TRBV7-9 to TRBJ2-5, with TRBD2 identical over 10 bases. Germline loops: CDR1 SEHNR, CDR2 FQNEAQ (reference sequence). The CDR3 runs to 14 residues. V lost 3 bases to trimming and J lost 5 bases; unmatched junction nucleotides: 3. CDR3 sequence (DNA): TGTGCCAGCAGCTTCAGCGGGGGGGCCGAGACCCAGTACTTC. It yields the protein CASSFSGGAETQYF. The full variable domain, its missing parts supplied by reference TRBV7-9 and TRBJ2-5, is DTGVSQNPRHKITKRGQNVTFRCDPISEHNRLYWYRQTLGQGPEFLTYFQNEAQLEKSRLLSDRFSAERPKGSFSTLEIQRTEQGDSAMYLCASSFSGGAETQYFGPGTRLLVL.

The CDR3 region is CASSYPRQTNEKLFF. CDR3 DNA sequence: TGTGCCAGCAGTTACCCTCGACAAACTAATGAAAAACTGTTTTTT. The J gene is TRBJ1-4, the V gene TRBV6-6; D unclear. Germline V lookup: CDR1 MNHNY, CDR2 SVGAGI (reference sequence). The CDR3 totals 15 residues. The V and J ends lost 2 bases and 1 base respectively, with 8 bases between them.

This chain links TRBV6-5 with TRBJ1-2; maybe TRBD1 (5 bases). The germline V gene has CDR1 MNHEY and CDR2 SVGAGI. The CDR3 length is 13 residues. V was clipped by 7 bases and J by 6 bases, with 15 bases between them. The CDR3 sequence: CASTNGRVHGYTF. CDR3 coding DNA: TGTGCCAGCACAAATGGCAGGGTCCATGGCTACACCTTC.

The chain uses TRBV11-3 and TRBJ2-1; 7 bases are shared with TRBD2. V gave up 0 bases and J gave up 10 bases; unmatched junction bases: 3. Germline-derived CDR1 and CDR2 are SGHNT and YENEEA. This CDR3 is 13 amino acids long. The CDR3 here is CASSLEGGREQFF. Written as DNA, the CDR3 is TGTGCCAGCAGCTTAGAGGGAGGGCGGGAGCAGTTCTTC.

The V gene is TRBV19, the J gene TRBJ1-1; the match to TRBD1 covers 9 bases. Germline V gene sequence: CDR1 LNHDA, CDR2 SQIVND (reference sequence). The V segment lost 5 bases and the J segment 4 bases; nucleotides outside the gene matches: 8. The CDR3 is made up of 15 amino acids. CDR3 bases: TGTGCCAGTAGTCCCCGGACAGGGGTAGGCACTGAAGCTTTCTTT. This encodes CASSPRTGVGTEAFF.

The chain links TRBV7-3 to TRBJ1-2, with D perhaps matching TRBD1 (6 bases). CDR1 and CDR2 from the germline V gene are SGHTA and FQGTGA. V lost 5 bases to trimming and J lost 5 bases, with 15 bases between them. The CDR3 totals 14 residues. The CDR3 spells CASSPQGRGYGYTF. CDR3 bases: TGTGCCAGCAGCCCGCAGGGGCGCGGATATGGCTACACCTTC. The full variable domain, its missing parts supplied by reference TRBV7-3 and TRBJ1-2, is GAGVSQTPSNKVTEKGKYVELRCDPISGHTALYWYRQSLGQGPEFLIYFQGTGAADDSGLPNDRFFAVRPEGSVSTLKIQRTERGDSAVYLCASSPQGRGYGYTFGSGTRLTVV.

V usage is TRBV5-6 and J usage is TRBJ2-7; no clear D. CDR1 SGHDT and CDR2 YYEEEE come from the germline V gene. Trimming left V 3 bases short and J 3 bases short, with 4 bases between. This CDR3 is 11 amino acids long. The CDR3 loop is CASSYGYEQYF. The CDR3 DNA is TGTGCCAGCAGCTACGGCTACGAGCAGTACTTC.

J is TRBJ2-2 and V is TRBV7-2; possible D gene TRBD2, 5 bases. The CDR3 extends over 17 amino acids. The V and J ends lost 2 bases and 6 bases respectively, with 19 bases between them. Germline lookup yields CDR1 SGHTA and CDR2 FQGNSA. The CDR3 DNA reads TGTGCCAGCAGCTTATATCGCGCCGCCGCGAGGGCCGGGGAGCTGTTTTTT. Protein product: CASSLYRAAARAGELFF. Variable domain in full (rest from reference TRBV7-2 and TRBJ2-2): GAGVSQSPSNKVTEKGKDVELRCDPISGHTALYWYRQSLGQGLEFLIYFQGNSAPDKSGLPSDRFSAERTGGSVSTLTIQRTQQEDSAVYLCASSLYRAAARAGELFFGEGSRLTVL.

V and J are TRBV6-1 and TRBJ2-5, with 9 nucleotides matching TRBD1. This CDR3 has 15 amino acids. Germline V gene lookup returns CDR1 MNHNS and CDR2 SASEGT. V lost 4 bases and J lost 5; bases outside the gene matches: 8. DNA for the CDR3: TGTGCCAGCAGTGTAGGGACAGGGAAGGTTGAGACCCAGTACTTC. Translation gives CASSVGTGKVETQYF.

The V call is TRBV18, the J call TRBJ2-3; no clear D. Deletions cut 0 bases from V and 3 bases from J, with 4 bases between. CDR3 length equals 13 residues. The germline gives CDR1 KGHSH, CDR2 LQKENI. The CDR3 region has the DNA TGTGCCAGCTCACCACCGTCTACAGATACGCAGTATTTT. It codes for CASSPPSTDTQYF.

CDR3 loop: CASSPGFSSNQPQHF. The CDR3 DNA reads TGTGCCAGCAGCCCAGGGTTTTCTAGCAATCAGCCCCAGCATTTT. The chain couples TRBV5-6 to TRBJ1-5; the D gene is possibly TRBD1 (5 bases). The CDR3 totals 15 residues. V was shortened by 4 bases and J by 0 bases, with 11 bases between the two germline ends. Per the germline V gene, CDR1 is SGHDT and CDR2 is YYEEEE.

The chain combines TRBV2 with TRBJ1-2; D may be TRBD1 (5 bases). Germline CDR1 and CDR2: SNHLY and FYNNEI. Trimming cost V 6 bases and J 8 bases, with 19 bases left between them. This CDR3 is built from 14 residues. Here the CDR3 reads CASSALGQPGGYTF. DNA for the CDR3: TGTGCCAGCAGCGCCTTAGGACAACCAGGAGGCTACACCTTC.

The CDR3 DNA reads as TGTGCCAGCAGCCGGGACAGGGGAAACTATGGCTACACCTTC. It specifies CASSRDRGNYGYTF. The chain employs TRBV13 and TRBJ1-2; 10 bases match TRBD1. From germline, CDR1 is PRHDT and CDR2 FYEKMQ (reference sequence). V shed 5 bases, J shed 2 bases, and the junction held 2 bases outside the gene matches. There are 14 residues in the CDR3.

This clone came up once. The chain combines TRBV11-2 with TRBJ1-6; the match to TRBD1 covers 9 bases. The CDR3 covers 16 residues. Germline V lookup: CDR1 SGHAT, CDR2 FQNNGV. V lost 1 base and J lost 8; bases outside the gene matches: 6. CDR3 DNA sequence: TGTGCCAGCAGCTTAGGAGCCGGGACAGGGTATTCACCCCTCCACTTT. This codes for CASSLGAGTGYSPLHF. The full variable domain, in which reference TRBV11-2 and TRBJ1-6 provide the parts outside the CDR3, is EAGVAQSPRYKIIEKRQSVAFWCNPISGHATLYWYQQILGQGPKLLIQFQNNGVVDDSQLPKDRFSAERLKGVDSTLKIQPAKLEDSAVYLCASSLGAGTGYSPLHFGNGTRLTVT.

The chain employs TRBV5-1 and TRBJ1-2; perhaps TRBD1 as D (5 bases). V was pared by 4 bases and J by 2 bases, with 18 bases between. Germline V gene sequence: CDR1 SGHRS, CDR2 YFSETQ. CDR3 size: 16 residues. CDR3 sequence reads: CASSRPGGEGNYGYTF. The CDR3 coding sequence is TGCGCCAGCAGCCGGCCCGGAGGGGAGGGAAACTATGGCTACACCTTC.

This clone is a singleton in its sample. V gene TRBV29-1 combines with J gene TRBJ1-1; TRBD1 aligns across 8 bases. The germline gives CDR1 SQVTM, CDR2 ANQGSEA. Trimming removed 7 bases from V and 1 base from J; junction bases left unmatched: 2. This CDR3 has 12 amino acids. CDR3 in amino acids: CSGGQGNTEAFF. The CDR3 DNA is TGCAGCGGCGGACAGGGGAACACTGAAGCTTTCTTT. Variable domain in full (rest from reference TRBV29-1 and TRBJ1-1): SAVISQKPSRDICQRGTSLTIQCQVDSQVTMMFWYRQQPGQSLTLIATANQGSEATYESGFVIDKFPISRPNLTFSTLTVSNMSPEDSSIYLCSGGQGNTEAFFGQGTRLTVV.

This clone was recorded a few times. In DNA form, the CDR3 reads TGTGCCAGCAGCCTGACAGGCGACACAGATACGCAGTATTTT. Its translation: CASSLTGDTDTQYF. The chain couples TRBV9 to TRBJ2-3, with D possibly TRBD1 on 6 matching bases. Germline CDR1 reads SGDLS; CDR2 reads YYNGEE. The CDR3 is 14 residues long. Trimming pared 4 bases from V and 2 bases from J, leaving 11 bases between.

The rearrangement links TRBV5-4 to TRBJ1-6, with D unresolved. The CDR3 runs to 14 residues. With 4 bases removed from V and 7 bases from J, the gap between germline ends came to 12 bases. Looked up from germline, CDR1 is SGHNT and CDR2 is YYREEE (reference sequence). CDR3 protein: CASSAGPFNSPLHF. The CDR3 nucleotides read TGTGCCAGCAGCGCGGGCCCCTTCAATTCACCCCTCCACTTT.

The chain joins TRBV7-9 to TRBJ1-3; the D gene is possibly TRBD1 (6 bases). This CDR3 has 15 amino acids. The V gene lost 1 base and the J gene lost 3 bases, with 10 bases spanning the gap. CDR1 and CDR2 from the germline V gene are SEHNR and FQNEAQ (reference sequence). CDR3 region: CASSLGGQGGNTIYF. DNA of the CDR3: TGTGCCAGCAGCTTAGGGGGACAAGGTGGAAACACCATATATTTT.

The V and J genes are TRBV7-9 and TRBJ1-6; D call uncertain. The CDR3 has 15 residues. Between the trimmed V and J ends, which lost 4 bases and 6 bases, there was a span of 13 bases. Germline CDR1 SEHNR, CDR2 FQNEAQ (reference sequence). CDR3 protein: CASSSTLEGNSPLHF. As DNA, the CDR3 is TGTGCCAGCAGCTCAACTTTAGAGGGTAATTCACCCCTCCACTTT.